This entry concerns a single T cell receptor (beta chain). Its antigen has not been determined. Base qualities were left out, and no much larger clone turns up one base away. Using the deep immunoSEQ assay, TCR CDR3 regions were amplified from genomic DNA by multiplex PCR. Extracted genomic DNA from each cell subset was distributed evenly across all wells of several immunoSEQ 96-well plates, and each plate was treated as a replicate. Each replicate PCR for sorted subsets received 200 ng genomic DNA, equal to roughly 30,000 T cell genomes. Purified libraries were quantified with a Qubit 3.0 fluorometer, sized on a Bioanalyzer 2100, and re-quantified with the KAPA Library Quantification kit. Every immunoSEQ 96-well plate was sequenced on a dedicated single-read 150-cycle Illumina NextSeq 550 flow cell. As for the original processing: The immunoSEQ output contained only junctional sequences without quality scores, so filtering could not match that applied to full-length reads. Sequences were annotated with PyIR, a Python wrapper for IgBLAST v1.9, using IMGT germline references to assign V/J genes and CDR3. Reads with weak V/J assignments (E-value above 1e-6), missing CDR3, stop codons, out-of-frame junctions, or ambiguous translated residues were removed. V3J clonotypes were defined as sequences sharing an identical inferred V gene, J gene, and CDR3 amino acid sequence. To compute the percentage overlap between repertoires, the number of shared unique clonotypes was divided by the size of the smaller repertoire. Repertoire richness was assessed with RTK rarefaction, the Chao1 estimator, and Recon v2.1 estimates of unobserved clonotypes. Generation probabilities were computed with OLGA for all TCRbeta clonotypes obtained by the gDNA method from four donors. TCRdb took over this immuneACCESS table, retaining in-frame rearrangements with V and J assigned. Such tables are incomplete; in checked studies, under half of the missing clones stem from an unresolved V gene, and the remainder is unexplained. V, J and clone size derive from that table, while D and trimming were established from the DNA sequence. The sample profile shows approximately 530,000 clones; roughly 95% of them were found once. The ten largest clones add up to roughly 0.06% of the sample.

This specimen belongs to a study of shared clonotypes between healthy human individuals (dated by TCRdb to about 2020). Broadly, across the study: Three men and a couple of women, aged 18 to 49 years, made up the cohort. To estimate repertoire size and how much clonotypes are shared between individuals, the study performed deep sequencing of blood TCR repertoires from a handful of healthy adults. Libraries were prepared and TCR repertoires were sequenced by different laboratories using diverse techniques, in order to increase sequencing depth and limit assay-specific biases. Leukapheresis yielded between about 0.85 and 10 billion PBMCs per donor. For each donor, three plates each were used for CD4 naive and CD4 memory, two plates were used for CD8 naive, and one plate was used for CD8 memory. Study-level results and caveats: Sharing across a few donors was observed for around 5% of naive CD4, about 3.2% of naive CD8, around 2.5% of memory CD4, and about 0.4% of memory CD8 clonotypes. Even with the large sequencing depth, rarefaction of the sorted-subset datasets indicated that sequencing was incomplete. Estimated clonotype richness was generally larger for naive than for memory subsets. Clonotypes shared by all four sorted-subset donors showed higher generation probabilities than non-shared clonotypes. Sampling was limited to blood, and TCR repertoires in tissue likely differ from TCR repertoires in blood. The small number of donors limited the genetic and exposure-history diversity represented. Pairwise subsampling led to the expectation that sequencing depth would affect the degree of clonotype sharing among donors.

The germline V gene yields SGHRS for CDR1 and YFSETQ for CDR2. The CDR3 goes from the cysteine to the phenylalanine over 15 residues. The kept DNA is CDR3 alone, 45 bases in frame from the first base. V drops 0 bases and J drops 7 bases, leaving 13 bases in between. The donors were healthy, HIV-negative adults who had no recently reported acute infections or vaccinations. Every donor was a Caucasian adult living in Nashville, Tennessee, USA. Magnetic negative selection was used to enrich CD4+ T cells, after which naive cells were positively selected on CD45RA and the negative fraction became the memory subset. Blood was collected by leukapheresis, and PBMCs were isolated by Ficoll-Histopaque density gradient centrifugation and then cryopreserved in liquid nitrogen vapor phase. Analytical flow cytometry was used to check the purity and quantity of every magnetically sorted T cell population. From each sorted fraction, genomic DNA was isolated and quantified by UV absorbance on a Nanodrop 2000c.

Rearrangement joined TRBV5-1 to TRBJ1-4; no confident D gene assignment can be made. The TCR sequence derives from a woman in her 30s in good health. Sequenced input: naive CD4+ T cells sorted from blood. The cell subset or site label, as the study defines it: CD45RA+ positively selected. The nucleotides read TGCGCCAGCAGCTTGGATGGGCGAGCTGGTGAAAAACTGTTTTTT. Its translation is CASSLDGRAGEKLFF.